These 12 T cell receptor beta chains were all obtained from the same sample, sequenced in a study of cytomegalovirus exposure and HLA in healthy donors. Primers: 60 Vbeta forward and 13 Jbeta reverse. TCRdb keeps only in-frame clones here, not all; method: immunoSEQ multiplex PCR. The table lists around 140,000 clones, 82% of them singletons, with about 3.4% in the top ten. The sequenced sample was PBMCs. All receptors come from a man aged 18-30 years in good health and CMV-seropositive.

This chain uses TRBV4-1 with TRBJ2-1; D may be TRBD1 (6 bases). Germline V gene sequence: CDR1 MGHRA, CDR2 YSYEKL. Between the trimmed V and J ends, which lost 4 bases and 4 bases, there was a span of 11 bases. This CDR3 is built from 14 residues. CDR3 amino acids: CASSPGQTYNEQFF. CDR3 nucleotide sequence: TGCGCCAGCAGCCCAGGACAGACTTACAATGAGCAGTTCTTC.

This chain connects TRBV28 to TRBJ2-7; the D gene is possibly TRBD2 (5 bases). Germline assignment: CDR1 MDHEN and CDR2 SYDVKM. The V end lost 6 bases, the J end lost 7 bases, and 22 bases lay between the germline ends. The length of the CDR3 is 15 residues. CDR3 sequence reads: CASSRTGILGEEQYF. Here the CDR3 DNA reads TGTGCCAGCAGCCGTACGGGGATTTTAGGTGAAGAGCAGTACTTC.

The chain combines TRBV6-5 with TRBJ1-1, with D perhaps matching TRBD1 (6 bases). V was trimmed by 10 bases and J by 0 bases, leaving 18 bases between them. The CDR3 has 15 amino acids. In germline, CDR1 is MNHEY, CDR2 SVGAGI. The CDR3 spells CATKLGGAMNTEAFF. The CDR3 region has the DNA TGTGCCACAAAATTAGGGGGGGCCATGAACACTGAAGCTTTCTTT.

This sequence joins TRBV4-2 and TRBJ2-7; 9 bases agree with TRBD1. The CDR3 runs to 15 residues. CDR1 is LGHNA and CDR2 is YNFKEQ in the germline V gene. Trimming took 4 bases from V and 2 from J; bases not matched to a gene: 6. The CDR3 DNA follows: TGTGCCAGCAGCCCATCCGGGACAGGGACCTACGAGCAGTACTTC. Translating it yields CASSPSGTGTYEQYF.

The CDR3 spells CASSSLRGQPVYEQYF. The CDR3 nucleotides read TGTGCCAGCAGCTCGCTTAGAGGGCAGCCAGTTTACGAGCAGTACTTC. The genes are TRBV7-2 and TRBJ2-7, with D possibly TRBD2 on 5 matching bases. Trimming removed 4 bases from V and 4 bases from J, with 20 bases in between. The length of the CDR3 is 16 residues. Germline values: CDR1 SGHTA, CDR2 FQGNSA.

This clone came up a few times. The V gene is TRBV27, the J gene TRBJ2-5, with 7 bases fitting TRBD2. V shed 4 bases, J shed 4 bases, and the junction held 9 bases outside the gene matches. The CDR3 is 15 amino acids. CDR1 is MNHEY and CDR2 is SMNVEV in the germline V gene (reference sequence). CDR3 amino acids: CASSSAAGAIETQYF. The CDR3 DNA reads as TGTGCCAGCAGTTCCGCGGCGGGAGCAATAGAGACCCAGTACTTC.

This sequence joins TRBV19 and TRBJ2-1; D not certain. The V gene lost 7 bases and the J gene lost 1 base, with 8 bases spanning the gap. This CDR3 region has 13 residues. In germline, CDR1 is LNHDA, CDR2 SQIVND (reference sequence). CDR3 in DNA: TGTGCCAGTACCCACAAATCCTACAATGAGCAGTTCTTC. This codes for CASTHKSYNEQFF.

J is TRBJ1-5 and V is TRBV6-6, with D possibly matching TRBD1 (5 bases). The ends were cut back, 7 bases at V and 1 base at J, with 8 bases in the middle. The CDR3 is 13 amino acids. The germline CDR1 and CDR2 sequences are MNHNY and SVGAGI (reference sequence). The CDR3 DNA follows: TGTGCCAGCATGTCAGGGAGCAATCAGCCCCAGCATTTT. Residues: CASMSGSNQPQHF.

This clone was seen once. The genes are TRBV27 and TRBJ2-1; perhaps TRBD1 as D (6 bases). CDR1 MNHEY and CDR2 SMNVEV come from the germline V gene (reference sequence). V was shortened by 1 base and J by 7 bases, with 11 bases between the two germline ends. The CDR3 covers 14 residues. The CDR3 DNA reads as TGTGCCAGCAGTTTATTAAGGGGGTTTAATGAGCAGTTCTTC. Encoded protein: CASSLLRGFNEQFF.

The chain links TRBV5-1 to TRBJ2-5; D is perhaps TRBD2 (5 bases). CDR3 length: 14 amino acids. V lost 0 bases to trimming and J lost 9 bases, with 15 bases between them. The germline V gene has CDR1 SGHRS and CDR2 YFSETQ. This CDR3 is CASSLGRPDGAQYF. The CDR3 DNA reads TGCGCCAGCAGCTTGGGGCGGCCGGACGGGGCCCAGTACTTC.

The gene calls are TRBV28 and TRBJ1-2, with TRBD1 identical over 7 bases. CDR1 MDHEN and CDR2 SYDVKM come from the germline V gene. V dropped 3 bases and J dropped 3; count of bases not matched to a gene: 4. CDR3 size: 14 residues. As DNA, the CDR3 is TGTGCCAGCAGTTTTAAAGGGGGCGACTATGGCTACACCTTC. Translated: CASSFKGGDYGYTF.

This chain links TRBV2 with TRBJ1-5; tentative D call: TRBD1 (6 bases). Trimming removed 6 bases from V and 3 bases from J, with 9 bases in between. Germline V gene sequence: CDR1 SNHLY, CDR2 FYNNEI. This CDR3 contains 13 residues. CDR3 loop: CASSGDTNQPQHF. The CDR3 nucleotides read TGTGCCAGCAGCGGGGACACCAATCAGCCCCAGCATTTT.